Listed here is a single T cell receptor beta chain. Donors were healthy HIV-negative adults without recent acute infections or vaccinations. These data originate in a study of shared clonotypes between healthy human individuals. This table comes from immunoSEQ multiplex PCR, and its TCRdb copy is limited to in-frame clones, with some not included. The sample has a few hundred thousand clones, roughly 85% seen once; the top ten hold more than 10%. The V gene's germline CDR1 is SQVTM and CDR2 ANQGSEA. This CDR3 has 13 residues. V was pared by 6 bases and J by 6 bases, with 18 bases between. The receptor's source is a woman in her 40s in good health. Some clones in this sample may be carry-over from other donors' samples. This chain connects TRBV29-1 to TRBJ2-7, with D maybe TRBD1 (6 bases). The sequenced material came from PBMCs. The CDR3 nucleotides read TGCAGCGTGCCGGGACACCAAGGGGGCGAGCAGTACTTC. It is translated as CSVPGHQGGEQYF.